Sequencing of this T cell receptor beta chain was carried out in a study of beta chain features in type 1 diabetes. Study results and limitations: Patients with Type 1 diabetes showed moderately but significantly shorter TCRB CDR3s in all four CD4+ subsets.

Regarding this clone: Its antigen is still unknown.

Reverse transcribing all isolated RNA meant expressed TCRB transcripts were sequenced. Sequenced by immunoSEQ multiplex PCR; TCRdb stores in-frame clones only, minus some. The data hold roughly 180,000 clones, with 7.5% to 8.5% observed a single time. Trimming took 2 bases from V and 6 from J, leaving 10 bases between them. This CDR3 comprises 14 residues. Germline-derived CDR1 and CDR2 are MGHDK and SYGVNS. The source is a man aged 18 to 35 with type 1 diabetes. Sample: central memory CD4+ T cells from blood. The chain recombines TRBV25-1 with TRBJ1-4; D not resolved. The CDR3 bases are TGTGCCAGCAGTGAACCCGTCGGGGATGAAAAACTGTTTTTT. Its translation: CASSEPVGDEKLFF.